This T cell receptor beta chain came from a study of cytomegalovirus exposure and HLA in healthy donors. Study findings and constraints: Certain indistinguishable V segments, among them TRBV6-2 and TRBV6-3, were excluded. An analysis done earlier found most TCR beta V segments productive about 90% or about 30% of the time. It emerged from a later analysis that several of the most significant clusters appeared to be linked to common viral pathogens. CMV serostatus was the only immune exposure information that was available.

The primer mix had 60 Vbeta and 13 Jbeta primers. Produced via immunoSEQ multiplex PCR; TCRdb's table is partial and in-frame only. The data contain around 200,000 clones, around 80% of them singletons. Germline loops: CDR1 SGHDT, CDR2 YYEEEE. V shed 4 bases and J 4 bases; nucleotides not matched to a gene: 5. CDR3 size: 15 residues. Turning to this clone: Its antigen is undetermined.

This receptor was identified in a woman between 35 and 50 years old in good health and CMV-seronegative. Sequencing was done on a sample of PBMCs. The rearrangement uses TRBV5-6 and TRBJ2-1; 10 bases map to TRBD2. CDR3 nucleotides: TGTGCCAGCAGCCTGCTAGCGGGGGTGTACAATGAGCAGTTCTTC. Amino acids: CASSLLAGVYNEQFF.